This TCR beta chain originates from a study of cytomegalovirus exposure and HLA in healthy donors. On the study more broadly: In a previous analysis, approximately 110 million unique TCR beta sequences were found from some 180 million T cells. Study observations and caveats: Across donors, sequencing depth was assumed by presence/absence analyses to be roughly uniform. Listed as cytomegalovirus-associated were around 160 TCR beta chains.

Comments on this clone: Antigen unknown.

The CDR3 has 14 amino acids. Unmatched junction bases numbered 7, after V lost 5 bases and J lost 5 bases. Germline CDR1 and CDR2: PRHDT and FYEKMQ (reference sequence). The study ran its PCR with 60 Vbeta and 13 Jbeta primers. The assay was immunoSEQ multiplex PCR, and TCRdb's table has in-frame clones only and misses some. The sample gives fewer than 120,000 clones, nearly 80% of which show up once; 1% to 1.5% is in the top ten. The V and J genes are TRBV13 and TRBJ2-3; 7 bases map to TRBD2. The sequenced sample was PBMCs. The clonotype comes from a woman in her twenties or thirties in good health and CMV-seronegative. This chain's CDR3 is CASSPRLAEDTQYF. CDR3 nucleotide sequence: TGTGCCAGCAGCCCGAGACTAGCAGAAGATACGCAGTATTTT. Variable domain in full (rest from reference TRBV13 and TRBJ2-3): AAGVIQSPRHLIKEKRETATLKCYPIPRHDTVYWYQQGPGQDPQFLISFYEKMQSDKGSIPDRFSAQQFSDYHSELNMSSLELGDSALYFCASSPRLAEDTQYFGPGTRLTVL.